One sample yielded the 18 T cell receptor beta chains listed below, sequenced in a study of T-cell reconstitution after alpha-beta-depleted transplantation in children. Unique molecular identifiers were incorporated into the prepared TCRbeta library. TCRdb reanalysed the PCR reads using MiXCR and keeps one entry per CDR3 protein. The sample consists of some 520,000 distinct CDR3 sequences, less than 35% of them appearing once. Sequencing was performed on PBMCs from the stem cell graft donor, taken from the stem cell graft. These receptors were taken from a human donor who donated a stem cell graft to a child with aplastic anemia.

CDR3 coding DNA: TGTGCCAGCTCACCACCGGGTCGGACAGATACGCAGTATTTT. It translates to CASSPPGRTDTQYF. The V gene is TRBV18, the J gene TRBJ2-3; D unclear. V was cut by 0 bases and J by 3 bases, with 7 bases left in between. This CDR3 spans 14 amino acids. Germline V CDR1 and CDR2: KGHSH, LQKENI.

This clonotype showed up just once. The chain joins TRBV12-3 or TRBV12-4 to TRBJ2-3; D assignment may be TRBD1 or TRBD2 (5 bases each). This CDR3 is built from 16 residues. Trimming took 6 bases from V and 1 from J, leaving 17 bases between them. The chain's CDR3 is CASRRTGTQRTDTQYF. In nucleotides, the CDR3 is TGTGCCAGCAGAAGGACCGGGACCCAACGCACAGATACGCAGTATTTT.

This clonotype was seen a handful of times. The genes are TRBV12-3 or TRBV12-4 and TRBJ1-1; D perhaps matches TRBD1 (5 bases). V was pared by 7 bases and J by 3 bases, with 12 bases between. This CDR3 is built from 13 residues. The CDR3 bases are TGTGCCAGCACGTCCCAGGGATACACTGAAGCTTTCTTT. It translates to CASTSQGYTEAFF.

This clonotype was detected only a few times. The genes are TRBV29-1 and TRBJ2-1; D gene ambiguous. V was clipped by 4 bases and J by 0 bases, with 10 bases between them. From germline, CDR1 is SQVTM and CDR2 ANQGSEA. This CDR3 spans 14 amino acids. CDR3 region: CSVVQVHSYNEQFF. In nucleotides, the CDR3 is TGCAGCGTTGTCCAGGTCCACTCCTACAATGAGCAGTTCTTC.

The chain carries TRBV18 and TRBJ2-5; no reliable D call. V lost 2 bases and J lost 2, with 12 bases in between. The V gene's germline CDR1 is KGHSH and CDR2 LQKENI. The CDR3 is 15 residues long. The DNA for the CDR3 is TGTGCCAGCTCACCAGGGTCAGCTTCACAAGAGACCCAGTACTTC. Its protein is CASSPGSASQETQYF.

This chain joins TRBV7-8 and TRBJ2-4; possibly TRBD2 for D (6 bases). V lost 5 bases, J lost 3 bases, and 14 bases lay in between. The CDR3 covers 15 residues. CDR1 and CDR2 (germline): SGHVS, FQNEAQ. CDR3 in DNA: TGTGCCAGCAGCGCAAACCGGGAGAGCAAAAACATTCAGTACTTC. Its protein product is CASSANRESKNIQYF.

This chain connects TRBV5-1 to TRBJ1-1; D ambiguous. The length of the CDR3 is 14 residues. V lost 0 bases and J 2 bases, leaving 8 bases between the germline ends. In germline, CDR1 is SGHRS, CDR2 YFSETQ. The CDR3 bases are TGCGCCAGCAGCTTGGCCTCGGATAACACTGAAGCTTTCTTT. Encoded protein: CASSLASDNTEAFF. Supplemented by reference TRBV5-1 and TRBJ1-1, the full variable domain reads KAGVTQTPRYLIKTRGQQVTLSCSPISGHRSVSWYQQTPGQGLQFLFEYFSETQRNKGNFPGRFSGRQFSNSRSEMNVSTLELGDSALYLCASSLASDNTEAFFGQGTRLTVV.

CDR3 bases: TGCAGCGTTGACCCCTATGGCTACACCTTC. Translation gives CSVDPYGYTF. The chain couples TRBV29-1 to TRBJ1-2; D is uncertain. Germline CDR1 and CDR2: SQVTM and ANQGSEA. The V end was cut by 3 bases, the J end by 4 bases, with 3 bases between. The CDR3 is 10 residues long. Full variable domain (remainder filled in from reference TRBV29-1 and TRBJ1-2): SAVISQKPSRDICQRGTSLTIQCQVDSQVTMMFWYRQQPGQSLTLIATANQGSEATYESGFVIDKFPISRPNLTFSTLTVSNMSPEDSSIYLCSVDPYGYTFGSGTRLTVV.

The CDR3 sequence is CASSSFGGTDTQYF. In DNA form, the CDR3 reads TGTGCCAGCAGTTCCTTCGGGGGGACAGATACGCAGTATTTT. The chain has TRBV12-3 or TRBV12-4 and TRBJ2-3, with TRBD2 matching 7 bases. The V gene end was trimmed by 4 bases and the J gene end by 3 bases; junction bases not matched to a gene: 4. This CDR3 has 14 amino acids.

The CDR3 loop is CASSSGQGREQYV. CDR3 bases: TGTGCCAGCAGCTCGGGGCAGGGCCGCGAGCAGTACGTC. The genes are TRBV5-6 and TRBJ2-7; D may be TRBD1 or TRBD2 (5 bases each). The germline CDR1 and CDR2 sequences are SGHDT and YYEEEE. With 3 bases removed from V and 6 bases from J, the gap between germline ends came to 13 bases. The CDR3 loop spans 13 amino acids.

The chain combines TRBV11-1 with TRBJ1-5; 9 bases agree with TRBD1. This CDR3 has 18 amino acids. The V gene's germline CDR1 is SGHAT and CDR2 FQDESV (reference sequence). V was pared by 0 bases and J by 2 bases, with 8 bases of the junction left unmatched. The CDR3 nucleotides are TGTGCCAGCAGCTTAGCGAGTGACAGGGGGTACGGCAATCAGCCCCAGCATTTT. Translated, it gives CASSLASDRGYGNQPQHF.

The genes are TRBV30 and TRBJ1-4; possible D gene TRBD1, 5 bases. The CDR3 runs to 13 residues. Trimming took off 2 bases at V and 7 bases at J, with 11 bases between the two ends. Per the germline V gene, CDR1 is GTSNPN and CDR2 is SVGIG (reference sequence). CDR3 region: CAWSRQNGEKLFF. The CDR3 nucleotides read TGTGCCTGGAGTAGACAGAACGGTGAAAAACTGTTTTTT.

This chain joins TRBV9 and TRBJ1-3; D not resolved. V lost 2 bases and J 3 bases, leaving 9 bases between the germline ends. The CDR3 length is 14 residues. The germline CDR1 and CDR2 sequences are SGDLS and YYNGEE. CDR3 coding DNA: TGTGCCAGCAGCGTTACCCTGGATGGAAACACCATATATTTT. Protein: CASSVTLDGNTIYF.

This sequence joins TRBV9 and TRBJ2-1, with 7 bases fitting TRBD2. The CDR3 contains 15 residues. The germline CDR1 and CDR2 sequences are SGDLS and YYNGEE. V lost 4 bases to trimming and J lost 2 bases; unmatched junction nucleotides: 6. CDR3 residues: CASSPSGVAYNEQFF. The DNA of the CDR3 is TGTGCCAGCAGCCCCAGCGGGGTAGCCTACAATGAGCAGTTCTTC.

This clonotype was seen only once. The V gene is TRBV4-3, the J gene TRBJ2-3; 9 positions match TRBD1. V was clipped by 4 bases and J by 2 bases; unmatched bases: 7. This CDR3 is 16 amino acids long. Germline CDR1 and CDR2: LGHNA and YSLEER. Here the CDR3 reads CASSPGQGPLTDTQYF. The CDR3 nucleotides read TGCGCCAGCAGCCCAGGACAGGGGCCCCTCACAGATACGCAGTATTTT.

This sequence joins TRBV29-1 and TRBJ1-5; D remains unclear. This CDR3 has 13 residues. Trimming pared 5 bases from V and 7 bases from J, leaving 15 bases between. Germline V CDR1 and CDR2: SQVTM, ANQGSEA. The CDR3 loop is CSVSVKEGQPQHF. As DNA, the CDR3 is TGCAGCGTTTCAGTAAAAGAAGGCCAGCCCCAGCATTTT. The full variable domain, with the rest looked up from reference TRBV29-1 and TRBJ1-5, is SAVISQKPSRDICQRGTSLTIQCQVDSQVTMMFWYRQQPGQSLTLIATANQGSEATYESGFVIDKFPISRPNLTFSTLTVSNMSPEDSSIYLCSVSVKEGQPQHFGDGTRLSIL.

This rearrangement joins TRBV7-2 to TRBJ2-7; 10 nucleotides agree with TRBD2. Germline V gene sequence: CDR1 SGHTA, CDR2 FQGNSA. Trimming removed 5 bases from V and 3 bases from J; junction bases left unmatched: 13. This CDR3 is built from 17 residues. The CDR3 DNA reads TGTGCCAGCAGCGTATCCTCTGGGCTAGCGGGGGTCTACGAGCAGTACTTC. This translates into CASSVSSGLAGVYEQYF.

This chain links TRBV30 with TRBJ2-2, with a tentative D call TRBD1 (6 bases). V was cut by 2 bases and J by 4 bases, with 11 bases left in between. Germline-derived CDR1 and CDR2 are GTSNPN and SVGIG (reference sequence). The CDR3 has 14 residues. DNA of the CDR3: TGTGCCTGGAGTATCAACAGGGCCACCGGGGAGCTGTTTTTT. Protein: CAWSINRATGELFF. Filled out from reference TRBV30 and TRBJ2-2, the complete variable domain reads SQTIHQWPATLVQPVGSPLSLECTVEGTSNPNLYWYRQAAGRGLQLLFYSVGIGQISSEVPQNLSASRPQDRQFILSSKKLLLSDSGFYLCAWSINRATGELFFGEGSRLTVL.